The source of this T cell receptor beta chain is a study of patients and donors after allogeneic stem cell transplantation. TCRdb used MiXCR to reprocess the RT-PCR reads, holding one entry per CDR3 protein. The sample lists about 960,000 distinct CDR3 sequences; about a sixth were seen once. J gave up 0 bases and V 2 bases, and 8 bases lay outside the gene matches. Per the germline V gene, CDR1 is LGHNA and CDR2 is YNFKEQ. The CDR3 runs to 17 residues. This sequence was found in a human donor who was either an allogeneic HSCT recipient or a stem cell or donor lymphocyte infusion donor (not recorded which). It is not recorded whose cells these are; they may come from a transplant donor. The sample was blood, either unsorted or a sorted T cell fraction (not recorded which). The chain recombines TRBV4-2 with TRBJ2-7; 9 bases match TRBD1. CDR3 region: CASSQSLQGARSYEQYF. Written as DNA, the CDR3 is TGTGCCAGCAGCCAATCGTTACAGGGGGCCCGCTCCTACGAGCAGTACTTC.